The 30 T cell receptor beta chains in this list originate from one sample, sequenced in a study of T cells after posttransplantation cyclophosphamide. Sequencing used immunoSEQ multiplex PCR; TCRdb keeps in-frame clones, though not all of them. Altogether about 33,000 clones were found in the sample, and no singletons occur. The source material was PBMCs. These receptor sequences come from a woman in her twenties or thirties in good health and a related stem cell transplant donor.

In its sample, this clone was seen many times. The chain joins TRBV5-4 to TRBJ1-5; D is possibly TRBD1 (5 bases). The CDR3 is 15 residues long. From germline, CDR1 is SGHNT and CDR2 YYREEE (reference sequence). Trimming stripped 4 bases from V and 1 base from J, with 12 bases between. CDR3 in DNA: TGTGCCAGCAGCCCCGGGGGGGAGAGCAATCAGCCCCAGCATTTT. Its translation: CASSPGGESNQPQHF. The full variable domain, with the rest looked up from reference TRBV5-4 and TRBJ1-5, is ETGVTQSPTHLIKTRGQQVTLRCSSQSGHNTVSWYQQALGQGPQFIFQYYREEENGRGNFPPRFSGLQFPNYSSELNVNALELDDSALYLCASSPGGESNQPQHFGDGTRLSIL.

Ten or more counts support this clone. The CDR3 spells CASSLLGLDTEAFF. DNA of the CDR3: TGTGCCAGCAGCTTGCTGGGCTTGGACACTGAAGCTTTCTTT. This chain links TRBV5-8 with TRBJ1-1; D unclear. Germline values: CDR1 SGHTS, CDR2 YDEGEE. Trimming removed 1 base at V and 3 bases at J, with 10 bases between. This CDR3 contains 14 residues.

This clone was seen at least ten times. V and J are TRBV2 and TRBJ2-1; 9 nucleotides line up with TRBD2. In germline, CDR1 is SNHLY, CDR2 FYNNEI. This CDR3 is 15 amino acids long. J was trimmed by 6 bases and V by 0 bases; bases with no gene match: 3. The CDR3, as DNA: TGTGCCAGCAGTGAAGCGGGACTAGCCGCCAATGAGCAGTTCTTC. It encodes CASSEAGLAANEQFF.

This clone was recorded a few times. The chain carries TRBV12-3 or TRBV12-4 and TRBJ2-3; D not resolved. V lost 3 bases, J lost 4 bases, and 8 bases lay in between. This CDR3 is 13 amino acids long. CDR3 residues: CASSLARPDTQYF. The CDR3 coding sequence is TGTGCCAGCAGTTTGGCTAGGCCAGATACGCAGTATTTT.

This clone showed up just a few times. The chain combines TRBV11-2 with TRBJ2-7; 8 bases line up with TRBD2. Germline loops: CDR1 SGHAT, CDR2 FQNNGV. V was pared by 1 base and J by 3 bases, with 5 bases of the junction left unmatched. The CDR3 consists of 15 residues. For the CDR3, the DNA is TGTGCCAGCAGCTTAGCGGGGGGGTTTTTCTACGAGCAGTACTTC. It yields the protein CASSLAGGFFYEQYF.

V and J are TRBV11-3 and TRBJ2-3, with D possibly being TRBD1 (5 bases). CDR3 length equals 14 residues. Germline CDR1 is SGHNT and CDR2 is YENEEA. Trimming took 5 bases from V and 4 from J, leaving 13 bases between them. CDR3 in amino acids: CASSHRGSADTQYF. DNA for the CDR3: TGTGCCAGCAGCCATAGGGGCAGCGCAGATACGCAGTATTTT.

This clone has more than one count but fewer than ten. The chain carries TRBV4-3 and TRBJ2-1; TRBD1 aligns across 9 bases. V gave up 0 bases and J gave up 5 bases; unmatched junction bases: 11. The CDR3 runs to 18 residues. Germline V lookup: CDR1 LGHNA, CDR2 YSLEER. The CDR3 here is CASSQEPPPGQGDNEQFF. The CDR3 bases are TGCGCCAGCAGCCAAGAGCCCCCTCCGGGACAGGGTGACAATGAGCAGTTCTTC.

There are many counts of this clone. The genes are TRBV18 and TRBJ2-1; TRBD2 might be the D (7 bases). This CDR3 has 15 residues. V was pared by 5 bases and J by 4 bases, with 15 bases between. Germline values: CDR1 KGHSH, CDR2 LQKENI. The CDR3 spells CASSVVGGPYNEQFF. Written as DNA, the CDR3 is TGTGCCAGCTCAGTAGTGGGGGGGCCTTACAATGAGCAGTTCTTC.

CDR3 nucleotide sequence: TGTGCCAGCAGCGTCCAGGGGGTGAACACTGAAGCTTTCTTT. Its protein product is CASSVQGVNTEAFF. This chain connects TRBV27 to TRBJ1-1, with TRBD1 identical over 7 bases. J was trimmed by 0 bases and V by 6 bases; bases with no gene match: 4. The length of the CDR3 is 14 residues. The germline V gene encodes CDR1 MNHEY and CDR2 SMNVEV (reference sequence).

Sample share makes this clone medium-sized. In DNA form, the CDR3 reads TGCGCCAGCAGCCAAGATCTTATGACGGTGGACAGTTTATTTGCTGGGGCCAACGTCCTGACTTTC. This encodes CASSQDLMTVDSLFAGANVLTF. This chain uses TRBV4-3 with TRBJ2-6, with D perhaps TRBD1 (6 bases). The CDR3 length is 22 residues. V was shortened by 0 bases and J by 2 bases, with 26 bases between the two germline ends. The V gene's germline CDR1 is LGHNA and CDR2 YSLEER.

This CDR3 reads CSVLTGGRTEAFF. In DNA, the CDR3 is TGCAGCGTTCTGACAGGGGGCAGGACTGAAGCTTTCTTT. V gene TRBV29-1 combines with J gene TRBJ1-1; TRBD1 matches at 10 bases. V was clipped by 5 bases and J by 5 bases; unmatched bases: 5. This CDR3 has 13 residues. Germline CDR1 reads SQVTM; CDR2 reads ANQGSEA.

At least ten counts were recorded for this clone. The chain combines TRBV4-3 with TRBJ1-5, with D perhaps matching TRBD1 (5 bases). The ends were cut back, 0 bases at V and 3 bases at J, with 9 bases in the middle. This CDR3 has 15 residues. CDR1 and CDR2 from the germline V gene are LGHNA and YSLEER. This CDR3 reads CASSQETGDNQPQHF. CDR3 coding DNA: TGCGCCAGCAGCCAAGAGACGGGGGACAATCAGCCCCAGCATTTT.

This clone appeared many times. The CDR3 DNA is TGTGCCAGCAGTCCCCGACTAGCTCTCTACAATGAGCAGTTCTTC. Protein sequence: CASSPRLALYNEQFF. This chain connects TRBV27 to TRBJ2-1; 7 positions match TRBD2. The CDR3 sequence is 15 residues long. J was trimmed by 3 bases and V by 5 bases; bases with no gene match: 7. Per the germline V gene, CDR1 is MNHEY and CDR2 is SMNVEV (reference sequence).

This clone showed up many times. This chain uses TRBV19 with TRBJ1-5, with D tentatively TRBD1 (6 bases). Looked up from germline, CDR1 is LNHDA and CDR2 is SQIVND (reference sequence). The germline V and J ends were trimmed by 3 bases and 2 bases, with 11 bases remaining between them. The CDR3 has 15 amino acids. DNA of the CDR3: TGTGCCAGTAGTATGGACAGCCTCGGCAATCAGCCCCAGCATTTT. Amino acids: CASSMDSLGNQPQHF.

This clone has a count of ten or more. This chain links TRBV6-1 with TRBJ1-1, with TRBD1 as a possible D gene (5 bases). V lost 1 base to trimming and J lost 4 bases, with 13 bases between them. In germline, CDR1 is MNHNS, CDR2 SASEGT. This CDR3 is 15 amino acids long. CDR3 region: CASSEDGGGSTEAFF. The CDR3 DNA follows: TGTGCCAGCAGTGAAGATGGGGGGGGGTCCACTGAAGCTTTCTTT.

This clone was counted ten times or more. The chain carries TRBV10-3 and TRBJ1-2; 7 positions agree with TRBD1. CDR1 and CDR2 (germline): ENHRY, SYGVKD. V shed 0 bases, J shed 8 bases, and the junction held 6 bases outside the gene matches. This CDR3 region has 14 residues. The CDR3 spells CAISESKGAKGYTF. The CDR3 DNA sequence: TGTGCCATCAGTGAGTCGAAGGGGGCGAAAGGCTACACCTTC.

This clone was counted ten times or more. A junction boundary mismatches the germline segment, possibly from a read error. The V gene is TRBV19, the J gene TRBJ2-1, with D perhaps TRBD2 (5 bases). CDR1 LNHDA and CDR2 SQIVND come from the germline V gene (reference sequence). CDR3 size: 13 residues. In DNA, the CDR3 is TGTGCCGGATTTAGCGTTCGCTACAGTGAGCAGTTCTTC. Its translation is CAGFSVRYSEQFF.

At least ten counts were recorded for this clone. J is TRBJ2-7 and V is TRBV7-9; 9 positions agree with TRBD1. The CDR3 runs 15 residues. The V gene end was trimmed by 0 bases and the J gene end by 2 bases; junction bases not matched to a gene: 2. Germline V CDR1 and CDR2: SEHNR, FQNEAQ (reference sequence). The CDR3 DNA reads TGTGCCAGCAGCTTAGCGGGACAGGGAACCTACGAGCAGTACTTC. Its translation is CASSLAGQGTYEQYF.

This clone was counted ten times or more. The genes are TRBV10-3 and TRBJ2-3; possibly TRBD2 for D (6 bases). The CDR3 covers 13 residues. Germline assignment: CDR1 ENHRY and CDR2 SYGVKD. Between the trimmed V and J ends, which lost 6 bases and 0 bases, there was a span of 7 bases. As DNA, the CDR3 is TGTGCCATCAGCGGGACTAGCACAGATACGCAGTATTTT. Translated, it gives CAISGTSTDTQYF.

This clone appeared many times. The chain uses TRBV4-3 and TRBJ1-2; D is unresolved. This CDR3 is built from 14 residues. V gave up 0 bases and J gave up 8 bases, with 13 bases separating them. Looked up from germline, CDR1 is LGHNA and CDR2 is YSLEER. The CDR3 spells CASSQDITGNGYTF. CDR3 DNA: TGCGCCAGCAGCCAAGATATTACGGGGAACGGCTACACCTTC.

This clone showed up many times. The chain recombines TRBV16 with TRBJ1-1; possibly TRBD1 for D (6 bases). The V gene's germline CDR1 is KGHSY and CDR2 FQNENV. The CDR3 covers 15 residues. V lost 4 bases, J lost 5 bases, and 17 bases lay in between. CDR3 coding DNA: TGTGCCAGCAGCCGCGAACAGGGCCAGCGGACTGAAGCTTTCTTT. It yields the protein CASSREQGQRTEAFF. Drawing the rest from reference TRBV16 and TRBJ1-1, the complete variable domain is GEEVAQTPKHLVRGEGQKAKLYCAPIKGHSYVFWYQQVLKNEFKFLISFQNENVFDETGMPKERFSAKCLPNSPCSLEIQATKLEDSAVYFCASSREQGQRTEAFFGQGTRLTVV.

This clone has ten or more counts. The J gene is TRBJ1-1, the V gene TRBV4-3; D unresolved. The germline V and J ends were trimmed by 0 bases and 0 bases, with 14 bases remaining between them. The CDR3 is made up of 17 amino acids. Germline V gives CDR1 LGHNA, CDR2 YSLEER. The chain's CDR3 is CASSQETQPRLNTEAFF. The CDR3 region has the DNA TGCGCCAGCAGCCAAGAGACACAGCCGAGATTGAACACTGAAGCTTTCTTT.

This clone was seen a handful of times. As DNA, the CDR3 is TGTGCCACCAGTGATCCAAAACTGGAGGCGGGAGAGACCCAGTACTTC. It codes for CATSDPKLEAGETQYF. The V and J genes are TRBV24-1 and TRBJ2-5, with a possible D match to TRBD2 (5 bases). Per the germline V gene, CDR1 is KGHDR and CDR2 is SFDVKD. The CDR3 extends over 16 amino acids. The V end was cut by 3 bases, the J end by 4 bases, with 17 bases between.

This clone was recorded at least ten times. This sequence joins TRBV20-1 and TRBJ2-3, with no clear D. The CDR3 contains 10 residues. The V and J ends lost 8 bases and 4 bases respectively, with 7 bases between them. Looked up from germline, CDR1 is DFQATT and CDR2 is SNEGSKA (reference sequence). CDR3 DNA sequence: TGCAGTACGAAGGCAGATACGCAGTATTTT. It specifies CSTKADTQYF.

This clone was counted ten times or more. The V call is TRBV6-5, the J call TRBJ1-6; no clear D gene. Germline assignment: CDR1 MNHEY and CDR2 SVGAGI. This CDR3 region has 13 residues. Deletions cut 0 bases from V and 14 bases from J, with 11 bases between. The DNA of the CDR3 is TGTGCCAGCAGTTACTCCCCTAACCAGGCCCTCCACTTT. This translates into CASSYSPNQALHF.

This clone was counted ten times or more. The chain links TRBV11-3 to TRBJ2-7; 10 bases match TRBD1. The CDR3 runs to 14 residues. After removal of 5 bases from V and 6 bases from J, the junction contained 7 bases not matched to a gene. Germline V gene data show CDR1 as SGHNT and CDR2 as YENEEA. The CDR3 DNA reads TGTGCCAGCAGCACCCGGGACAGGGGAGCCGAGCAGTACTTC. This codes for CASSTRDRGAEQYF.

The V call is TRBV9, the J call TRBJ2-7; D unclear. Germline V gene data show CDR1 as SGDLS and CDR2 as YYNGEE. Trimming took off 0 bases at V and 6 bases at J, with 10 bases between the two ends. CDR3 length: 13 amino acids. CDR3 sequence: CASSVVTTSEQYF. DNA for the CDR3: TGTGCCAGCAGCGTAGTTACTACAAGCGAGCAGTACTTC.

The sample holds a few counts of this clone. The rearrangement links TRBV30 to TRBJ2-5; TRBD2 agrees at 9 bases. With V trimmed by 3 bases and J by 1 base, 3 bases remained unmatched. The CDR3 extends over 14 amino acids. Germline-derived CDR1 and CDR2 are GTSNPN and SVGIG (reference sequence). In DNA form, the CDR3 reads TGTGCCTGGAGCAGCGGGGGGTCCCAAGAGACCCAGTACTTC. This sequence encodes CAWSSGGSQETQYF.

This clone was seen many times. The V gene is TRBV4-1, the J gene TRBJ1-2, with 11 bases fitting TRBD1. The trim removed 0 bases at V and 6 bases at J, leaving 6 bases unmatched. This CDR3 spans 16 amino acids. Germline loops: CDR1 MGHRA, CDR2 YSYEKL. The CDR3 DNA follows: TGCGCCAGCAGCCAAGAACCGGGACAGGGGGGTCATGGCTACACCTTC. Residues: CASSQEPGQGGHGYTF.

At least ten counts were recorded for this clone. The chain has TRBV25-1 and TRBJ2-7; 9 bases fit TRBD1. V was pared by 4 bases and J by 5 bases, with 12 bases of the junction left unmatched. The CDR3 runs 16 residues. Germline V gives CDR1 MGHDK, CDR2 SYGVNS. CDR3 in DNA: TGTGCCAGCAGTGGAGCTACCGGGACAGGGTTCCACGAGCAGTACTTC. This translates into CASSGATGTGFHEQYF.